The following is a TCR beta chain sequence with its context. Its antigen is unidentified. Germline V lookup: CDR1 MNHEY, CDR2 SVGAGI. Trimming at V came to 3 bases and at J to 1 base, leaving 5 bases not matched to a gene. The length of the CDR3 is 16 residues. The data were obtained in a study of cytomegalovirus exposure and HLA in healthy donors. General observations from the study: Later findings reportedly placed an Asian-associated ancestry cluster below the approximately 670-donor mean for N-insertions. Analysis was performed later, and it showed HLA-associated TCR beta chains to be more clonally expanded than equally common others. The study assumed roughly uniform donor sequencing depth for presence/absence analyses.

60 Vbeta and 13 Jbeta primers were used in PCR. Libraries were prepared by immunoSEQ multiplex PCR; TCRdb keeps only in-frame clonotypes and omits some of them. The sample comprises over 100,000 clones, more than 65% of which are singletons, and roughly 3.9% rests with the top ten. This clonotype was obtained from a male donor in good health and CMV-seropositive. The V gene is TRBV6-5, the J gene TRBJ2-1; 8 bases match TRBD1. The specimen was PBMCs. The CDR3 reads CASSYSDRVSYNEQFF. In DNA, the CDR3 is TGTGCCAGCAGTTATTCGGACAGGGTATCCTACAATGAGCAGTTCTTC.